One and the same sample provided the 29 T cell receptor beta chains below, sequenced in a study of cytomegalovirus exposure and HLA in healthy donors. Only in-frame clones appear in the TCRdb table, and some are missing; sequencing was by immunoSEQ multiplex PCR. Of fewer than 120,000 clones detected, 88% appear once; the ten largest clones hold approximately 1.5%. The sequenced sample was PBMCs. Receptors were obtained from a young woman in good health and CMV-seropositive.

This chain joins TRBV5-1 and TRBJ1-2; D is possibly TRBD1 (5 bases). V dropped 0 bases and J dropped 2 bases, with 14 bases sitting between them. This CDR3 is 16 amino acids long. The germline gives CDR1 SGHRS, CDR2 YFSETQ. CDR3 DNA sequence: TGCGCCAGCAGCTTGGAAAGGTCAGGGCGCAACTATGGCTACACCTTC. As protein: CASSLERSGRNYGYTF.

The gene calls are TRBV19 and TRBJ1-1, with D possibly being TRBD1 (6 bases). The ends were cut back, 4 bases at V and 5 bases at J, with 20 bases in the middle. This CDR3 region has 16 residues. In germline, CDR1 is LNHDA, CDR2 SQIVND (reference sequence). This chain's CDR3 is CASSTVQGVSRTEAFF. For the CDR3, the DNA is TGTGCCAGTAGTACCGTACAGGGAGTGAGTAGGACTGAAGCTTTCTTT.

The rearrangement links TRBV19 to TRBJ2-1; a weak D match, TRBD2 (5 bases). The V end lost 1 base, the J end lost 7 bases, and 8 bases lay between the germline ends. Germline V gene lookup returns CDR1 LNHDA and CDR2 SQIVND (reference sequence). This CDR3 has 13 amino acids. The CDR3 DNA sequence: TGTGCCAGTAGTATAGGGGAGTGGAATGAGCAGTTCTTC. Translating it yields CASSIGEWNEQFF.

The chain couples TRBV6-6 to TRBJ1-1; a weak D match, TRBD1 (6 bases). CDR1 is MNHNY, CDR2 SVGAGI, per germline (reference sequence). This CDR3 is 14 amino acids long. The V and J ends lost 5 bases and 1 base respectively, with 11 bases between them. The CDR3 nucleotides read TGTGCCAGCAGTGACCGACAGGAGAACACTGAAGCTTTCTTT. This encodes CASSDRQENTEAFF.

This clone was found once. The rearrangement uses TRBV18 and TRBJ2-5; D may be TRBD1 (5 bases). The V end lost 1 base, the J end lost 4 bases, and 13 bases lay between the germline ends. CDR1 is KGHSH, CDR2 LQKENI, per germline. CDR3 length: 15 amino acids. The CDR3 DNA reads TGTGCCAGCTCACCACAGACAGTCGGAGTAGAGACCCAGTACTTC. Its protein product is CASSPQTVGVETQYF. The full variable domain, its missing parts supplied by reference TRBV18 and TRBJ2-5, is NAGVMQNPRHLVRRRGQEARLRCSPMKGHSHVYWYRQLPEEGLKFMVYLQKENIIDESGMPKERFSAEFPKEGPSILRIQQVVRGDSAAYFCASSPQTVGVETQYFGPGTRLLVL.

The V gene is TRBV5-6, the J gene TRBJ2-7; D gene unclear. The germline V gene has CDR1 SGHDT and CDR2 YYEEEE. The CDR3 covers 15 residues. V was cut by 0 bases and J by 6 bases, with 16 bases left in between. The CDR3 protein is CASSLGFGGSPEQYF. CDR3 bases: TGTGCCAGCAGCTTGGGTTTCGGCGGCAGCCCCGAGCAGTACTTC.

CDR3 sequence reads: CASRLGTEIRYEQYF. Here the CDR3 DNA reads TGTGCCAGCAGGCTCGGTACGGAGATCCGCTACGAGCAGTACTTC. The rearrangement joins TRBV7-2 to TRBJ2-7; D unclear. Germline CDR1 and CDR2: SGHTA and FQGNSA. CDR3 length: 15 residues. V was shortened by 6 bases and J by 3 bases, with 18 bases between the two germline ends.

The chain joins TRBV19 to TRBJ2-1, with 9 nucleotides matching TRBD2. The V segment lost 3 bases and the J segment 0 bases; nucleotides outside the gene matches: 3. CDR3 length: 16 amino acids. Germline V lookup: CDR1 LNHDA, CDR2 SQIVND (reference sequence). The DNA for the CDR3 is TGTGCCAGTAGTATTGGACTAGCGCTCTCCTACAATGAGCAGTTCTTC. Translation: CASSIGLALSYNEQFF.

This chain joins TRBV28 and TRBJ1-2, with 9 bases identical to TRBD1. The length of the CDR3 is 14 residues. The germline V gene has CDR1 MDHEN and CDR2 SYDVKM. V was clipped by 2 bases and J by 5 bases; unmatched bases: 3. The CDR3 region has the DNA TGTGCCAGCAGTTTACCCGGACAGGGGTATGGCTACACCTTC. Protein product: CASSLPGQGYGYTF.

This sequence joins TRBV6-6 and TRBJ2-7, with 8 positions matching TRBD1. Germline CDR1 is MNHNY and CDR2 is SVGAGI (reference sequence). This CDR3 has 16 residues. The ends lost 5 bases at V and 6 bases at J; junction bases unmatched: 15. CDR3 coding DNA: TGTGCCAGCAGTCGGGGTGCAGGTACAGGGGGTGGCGAGCAGTACTTC. It codes for CASSRGAGTGGGEQYF.

V is TRBV5-1 and J is TRBJ2-3, with a tentative D call TRBD2 (5 bases). Trimming removed 2 bases at V and 1 base at J, with 14 bases between. CDR3 size: 16 residues. Per the germline V gene, CDR1 is SGHRS and CDR2 is YFSETQ. The CDR3 region is CASSFRTGLGTDTQYF. The CDR3 DNA is TGCGCCAGCAGCTTCCGAACGGGATTGGGCACAGATACGCAGTATTTT.

This rearrangement joins TRBV6-5 to TRBJ2-1; 7 bases agree with TRBD2. V shed 3 bases and J 0 bases; nucleotides not matched to a gene: 2. The CDR3 runs to 15 residues. CDR1 and CDR2 (germline): MNHEY, SVGAGI. The CDR3 sequence is CASSYGGGSYNEQFF. DNA for the CDR3: TGTGCCAGCAGTTATGGGGGGGGCTCCTACAATGAGCAGTTCTTC.

This rearrangement joins TRBV6-5 to TRBJ1-1; D is unclear. V was cut by 5 bases and J by 9 bases, with 10 bases left in between. CDR3 size: 11 residues. CDR1 and CDR2 from the germline V gene are MNHEY and SVGAGI. This CDR3 is CASSREGKAFF. The CDR3 region has the DNA TGTGCCAGCAGTCGGGAAGGAAAAGCTTTCTTT.

The rearrangement uses TRBV5-6 and TRBJ2-7; 15 bases align to TRBD2. This CDR3 region has 14 residues. Germline-derived CDR1 and CDR2 are SGHDT and YYEEEE. V lost 4 bases, J lost 7 bases, and 3 bases stayed unmatched. The CDR3 bases are TGTGCCAGCAGCGGGGGACTAGCGGGAGGTGAGCAGTACTTC. Translating gives CASSGGLAGGEQYF.

In this sample, this clone turned up once. This rearrangement joins TRBV4-1 to TRBJ2-5; perhaps TRBD1 as D (6 bases). The CDR3 consists of 17 residues. Germline V lookup: CDR1 MGHRA, CDR2 YSYEKL. Trimming took off 1 base at V and 4 bases at J, with 19 bases between the two ends. DNA for the CDR3: TGCGCCAGCAGCCAAGCGTCAGGGGCCCACAGAGGAGAGACCCAGTACTTC. This translates into CASSQASGAHRGETQYF.

This clone was seen once. The rearrangement uses TRBV5-6 and TRBJ2-7, with D maybe TRBD2 (5 bases). V gave up 0 bases and J gave up 1 base, with 8 bases separating them. CDR1 is SGHDT, CDR2 YYEEEE, per germline. The CDR3 spans 14 residues. CDR3 nucleotides: TGTGCCAGCAGCTTGGGAAGCGGATCCTACGAGCAGTACTTC. Amino acids: CASSLGSGSYEQYF.

The chain uses TRBV11-1 and TRBJ1-1; D is uncertain. Deletions cut 2 bases from V and 5 bases from J, with 9 bases between. Germline V gene sequence: CDR1 SGHAT, CDR2 FQDESV (reference sequence). The CDR3 has 13 residues. The CDR3 coding sequence is TGTGCCAGCAGCTTATCGGAGGTTACTGAAGCTTTCTTT. Its translation: CASSLSEVTEAFF.

The chain joins TRBV2 to TRBJ1-6; perhaps TRBD1 as D (5 bases). Germline V gives CDR1 SNHLY, CDR2 FYNNEI. The ends were cut back, 6 bases at V and 7 bases at J, with 19 bases in the middle. The CDR3 consists of 16 residues. In DNA, the CDR3 is TGTGCCAGCAGGGATGGCCAGGCAGGGTTGAATTCACCCCTCCACTTT. Its translation: CASRDGQAGLNSPLHF. The variable domain in full, completed from reference TRBV2 and TRBJ1-6, reads EPEVTQTPSHQVTQMGQEVILRCVPISNHLYFYWYRQILGQKVEFLVSFYNNEISEKSEIFDDQFSVERPDGSNFTLKIRSTKLEDSAMYFCASRDGQAGLNSPLHFGNGTRLTVT.

The rearrangement uses TRBV6-5 and TRBJ2-1; possibly TRBD1 for D (6 bases). The CDR3 is 14 amino acids. CDR1 is MNHEY, CDR2 SVGAGI, per germline. The V gene lost 6 bases and the J gene lost 4 bases, with 13 bases spanning the gap. The CDR3 nucleotides are TGTGCCAGCAGCGAACCCACAGGGTACAATGAGCAGTTCTTC. It encodes CASSEPTGYNEQFF.

The chain uses TRBV27 and TRBJ2-5; 13 positions agree with TRBD2. V lost 6 bases and J lost 6; bases outside the gene matches: 7. The CDR3 is made up of 15 amino acids. Germline values: CDR1 MNHEY, CDR2 SMNVEV (reference sequence). CDR3 nucleotides: TGTGCCAGCAGGAAAGGACTAGCGGGGGTACAGACCCAGTACTTC. Protein product: CASRKGLAGVQTQYF.

The chain couples TRBV5-1 to TRBJ2-7; 10 bases are a match to TRBD1. The CDR3 has 14 amino acids. Germline CDR1 is SGHRS and CDR2 is YFSETQ. The ends lost 5 bases at V and 3 bases at J; junction bases unmatched: 5. CDR3 nucleotide sequence: TGCGCCAGCAGGAGACAGGGGGCTGACTACGAGCAGTACTTC. Its translation is CASRRQGADYEQYF.

V and J are TRBV7-9 and TRBJ1-1; D gene unclear. The CDR3 consists of 13 residues. Trimming removed 6 bases at V and 4 bases at J, with 12 bases between. Germline V lookup: CDR1 SEHNR, CDR2 FQNEAQ (reference sequence). This CDR3 reads CASSISGSTEAFF. In nucleotides, the CDR3 is TGTGCCAGCAGTATATCGGGTAGCACTGAAGCTTTCTTT. The variable domain in full, completed from reference TRBV7-9 and TRBJ1-1, reads DTGVSQNPRHKITKRGQNVTFRCDPISEHNRLYWYRQTLGQGPEFLTYFQNEAQLEKSRLLSDRFSAERPKGSFSTLEIQRTEQGDSAMYLCASSISGSTEAFFGQGTRLTVV.

The gene calls are TRBV2 and TRBJ2-1, with unresolved D. Germline CDR1 reads SNHLY; CDR2 reads FYNNEI. V lost 7 bases to trimming and J lost 0 bases, with 13 bases between them. The CDR3 is made up of 15 amino acids. The CDR3 nucleotides are TGTGCCAGCACCCCAATTCTAAGCTCCTACAATGAGCAGTTCTTC. The encoded protein is CASTPILSSYNEQFF.

The rearrangement uses TRBV19 and TRBJ2-1; 11 bases are a match to TRBD2. The CDR3 has 15 amino acids. CDR1 and CDR2 (germline): LNHDA, SQIVND (reference sequence). The V gene end was trimmed by 3 bases and the J gene end by 9 bases; junction bases not matched to a gene: 7. CDR3 coding DNA: TGTGCCAGTAGTATTACTAGCGGGAGTGTCTCTGAGCAGTTCTTC. Residues: CASSITSGSVSEQFF.

The V call is TRBV6-6, the J call TRBJ1-3, with 7 bases aligning to TRBD1. The CDR3 loop spans 16 amino acids. The J segment lost 0 bases and the V segment lost 4 bases, leaving 6 bases of the junction unmatched. CDR1 and CDR2 (germline): MNHNY, SVGAGI (reference sequence). This CDR3 is CASSLGQSYSGNTIYF. The CDR3 nucleotides read TGTGCCAGCAGTTTGGGACAGTCTTACTCTGGAAACACCATATATTTT.

This chain joins TRBV5-1 and TRBJ2-1, with 8 bases identical to TRBD2. The CDR3 loop spans 16 amino acids. Trimming at V came to 4 bases and at J to 7 bases, leaving 13 bases not matched to a gene. CDR1 is SGHRS, CDR2 YFSETQ, per germline. The CDR3 loop is CASSPGVSGSKNEQFF. The CDR3 DNA sequence: TGCGCCAGCAGCCCAGGGGTGAGCGGGAGTAAAAATGAGCAGTTCTTC.

The chain employs TRBV7-2 and TRBJ2-2; TRBD2 aligns across 9 bases. The germline V gene has CDR1 SGHTA and CDR2 FQGNSA. The CDR3 sequence is 18 residues long. J was trimmed by 0 bases and V by 6 bases; bases with no gene match: 11. This CDR3 is CASRQVAGVSSNTGELFF. CDR3 sequence (DNA): TGTGCCAGCAGGCAGGTAGCGGGGGTTTCCTCGAACACCGGGGAGCTGTTTTTT.

The chain employs TRBV18 and TRBJ1-4; 7 positions match TRBD1. CDR1 is KGHSH and CDR2 is LQKENI in the germline V gene. The CDR3 consists of 15 residues. Trimming removed 3 bases from V and 5 bases from J; junction bases left unmatched: 6. The CDR3 DNA follows: TGTGCCAGCTCACCTAGACAGGGACAGAATGAAAAACTGTTTTTT. Amino acids: CASSPRQGQNEKLFF. The entire variable domain, with the rest obtained from reference TRBV18 and TRBJ1-4, is as follows: NAGVMQNPRHLVRRRGQEARLRCSPMKGHSHVYWYRQLPEEGLKFMVYLQKENIIDESGMPKERFSAEFPKEGPSILRIQQVVRGDSAAYFCASSPRQGQNEKLFFGSGTQLSVL.

This chain links TRBV18 with TRBJ2-1; TRBD2 aligns across 7 bases. The V segment lost 2 bases and the J segment 8 bases; nucleotides outside the gene matches: 3. The length of the CDR3 is 13 residues. Germline CDR1 and CDR2: KGHSH and LQKENI. CDR3 sequence (DNA): TGTGCCAGCTCACCAGGGAGGGACGATGAGCAGTTCTTC. Residues: CASSPGRDDEQFF. Full variable domain (remainder filled in from reference TRBV18 and TRBJ2-1): NAGVMQNPRHLVRRRGQEARLRCSPMKGHSHVYWYRQLPEEGLKFMVYLQKENIIDESGMPKERFSAEFPKEGPSILRIQQVVRGDSAAYFCASSPGRDDEQFFGPGTRLTVL.